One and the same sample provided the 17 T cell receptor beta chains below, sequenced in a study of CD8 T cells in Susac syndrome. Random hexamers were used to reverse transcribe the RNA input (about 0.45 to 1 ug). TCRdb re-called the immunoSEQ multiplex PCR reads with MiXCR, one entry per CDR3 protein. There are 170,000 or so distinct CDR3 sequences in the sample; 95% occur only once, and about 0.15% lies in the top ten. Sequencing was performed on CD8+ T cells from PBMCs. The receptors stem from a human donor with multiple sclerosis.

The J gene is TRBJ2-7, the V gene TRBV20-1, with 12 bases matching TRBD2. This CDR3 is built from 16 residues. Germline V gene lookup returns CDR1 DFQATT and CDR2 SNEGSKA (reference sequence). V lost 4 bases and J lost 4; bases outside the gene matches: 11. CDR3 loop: CSATGAGLAGWYEQYF. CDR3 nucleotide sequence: TGCAGTGCTACCGGGGCAGGACTAGCGGGATGGTACGAGCAGTACTTC.

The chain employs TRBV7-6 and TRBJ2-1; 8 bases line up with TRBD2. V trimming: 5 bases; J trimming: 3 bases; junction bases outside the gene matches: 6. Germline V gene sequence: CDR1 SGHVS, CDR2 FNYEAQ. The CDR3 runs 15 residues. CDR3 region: CASSPGAGGYNEQFF. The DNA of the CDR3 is TGTGCCAGCAGCCCCGGGGCGGGAGGCTACAATGAGCAGTTCTTC.

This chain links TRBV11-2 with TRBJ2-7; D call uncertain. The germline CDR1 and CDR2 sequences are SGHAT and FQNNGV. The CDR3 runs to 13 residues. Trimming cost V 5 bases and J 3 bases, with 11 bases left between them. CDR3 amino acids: CASSLGIFYEQYF. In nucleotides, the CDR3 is TGTGCCAGCAGCCTAGGCATTTTCTACGAGCAGTACTTC.

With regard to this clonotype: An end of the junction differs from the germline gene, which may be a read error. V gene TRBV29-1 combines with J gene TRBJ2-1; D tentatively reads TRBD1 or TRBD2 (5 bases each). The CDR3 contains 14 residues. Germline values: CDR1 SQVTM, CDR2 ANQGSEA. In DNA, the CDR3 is TGCAGCACCCGAGGGGTTGGGGAGTACACTGAGCAGTTCTTC. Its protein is CSTRGVGEYTEQFF.

The CDR3 sequence: CASSLGTGGPNEQFF. In DNA form, the CDR3 reads TGTGCCAGCAGCTTAGGGACGGGAGGGCCCAATGAGCAGTTCTTC. The rearrangement links TRBV11-3 to TRBJ2-1; 8 bases align to TRBD2. V was clipped by 1 base and J by 6 bases; unmatched bases: 5. CDR1 and CDR2 (germline): SGHNT, YENEEA. This CDR3 comprises 15 residues.

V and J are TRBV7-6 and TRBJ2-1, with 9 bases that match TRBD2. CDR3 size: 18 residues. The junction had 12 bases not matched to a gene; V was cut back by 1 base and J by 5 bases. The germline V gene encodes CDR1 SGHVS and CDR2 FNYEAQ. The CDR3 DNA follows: TGTGCCAGCAGCTTAGGGGGGTTAGCGGGAGTTTACCACAATGAGCAGTTCTTC. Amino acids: CASSLGGLAGVYHNEQFF.

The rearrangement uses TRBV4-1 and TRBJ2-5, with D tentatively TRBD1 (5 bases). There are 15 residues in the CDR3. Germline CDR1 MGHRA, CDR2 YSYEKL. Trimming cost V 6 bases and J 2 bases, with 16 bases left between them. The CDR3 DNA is TGCGCCAGCAGTACAAGACAGACCGAACAAGAGACCCAGTACTTC. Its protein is CASSTRQTEQETQYF.

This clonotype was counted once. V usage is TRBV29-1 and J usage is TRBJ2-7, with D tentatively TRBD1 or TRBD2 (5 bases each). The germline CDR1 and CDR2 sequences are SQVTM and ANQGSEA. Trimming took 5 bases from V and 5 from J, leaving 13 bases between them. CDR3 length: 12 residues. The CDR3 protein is CSVWDGTNEQYF. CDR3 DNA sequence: TGCAGCGTTTGGGACGGGACCAACGAGCAGTACTTC.

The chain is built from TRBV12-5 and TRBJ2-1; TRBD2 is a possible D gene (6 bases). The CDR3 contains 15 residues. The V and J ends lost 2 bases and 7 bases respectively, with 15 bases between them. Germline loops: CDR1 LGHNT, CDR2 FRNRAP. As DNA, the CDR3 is TGTGCTAGTGGTTTGAGTCGGGAGATCAGTAATGAGCAGTTCTTC. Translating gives CASGLSREISNEQFF.

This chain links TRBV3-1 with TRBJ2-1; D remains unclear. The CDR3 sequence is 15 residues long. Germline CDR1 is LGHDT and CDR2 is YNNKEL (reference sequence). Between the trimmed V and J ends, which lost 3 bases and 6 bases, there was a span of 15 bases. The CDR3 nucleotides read TGTGCCAGCAGCCAGGACCTTGGCCGGGTCAATGAGCAGTTCTTC. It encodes CASSQDLGRVNEQFF.

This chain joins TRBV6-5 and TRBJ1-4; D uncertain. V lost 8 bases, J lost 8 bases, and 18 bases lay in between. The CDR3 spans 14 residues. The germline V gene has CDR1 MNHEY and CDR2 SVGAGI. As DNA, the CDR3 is TGTGCCAGCGCGAGGGAAATTGCGGAGGAAAAACTGTTTTTT. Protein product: CASAREIAEEKLFF.

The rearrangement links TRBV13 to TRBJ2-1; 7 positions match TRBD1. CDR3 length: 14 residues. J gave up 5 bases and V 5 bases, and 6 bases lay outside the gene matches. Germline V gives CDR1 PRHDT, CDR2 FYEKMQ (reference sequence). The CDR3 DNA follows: TGTGCCAGCAGCGAGGGGGACAGACACAATGAGCAGTTCTTC. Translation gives CASSEGDRHNEQFF.

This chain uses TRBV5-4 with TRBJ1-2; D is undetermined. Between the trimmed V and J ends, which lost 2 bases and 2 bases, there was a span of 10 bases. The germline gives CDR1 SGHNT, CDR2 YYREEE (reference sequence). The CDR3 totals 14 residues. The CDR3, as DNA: TGTGCCAGCAGCTTCGAGGAGATCAACTATGGCTACACCTTC. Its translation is CASSFEEINYGYTF.

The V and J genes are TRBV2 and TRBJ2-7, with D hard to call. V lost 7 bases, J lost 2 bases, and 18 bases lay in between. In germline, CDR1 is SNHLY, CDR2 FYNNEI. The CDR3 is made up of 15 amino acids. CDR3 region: CASIGRHRPAYEQYF. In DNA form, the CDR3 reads TGTGCCAGCATAGGGCGGCACCGACCCGCCTACGAGCAGTACTTC.

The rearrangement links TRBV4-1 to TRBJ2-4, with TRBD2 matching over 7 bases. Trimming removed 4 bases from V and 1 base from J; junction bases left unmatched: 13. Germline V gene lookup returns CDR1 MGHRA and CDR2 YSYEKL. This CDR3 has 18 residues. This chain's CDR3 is CASSRFGRTKRAKNIQYF. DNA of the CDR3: TGCGCCAGCAGCCGCTTCGGGAGGACCAAGAGGGCCAAAAACATTCAGTACTTC.

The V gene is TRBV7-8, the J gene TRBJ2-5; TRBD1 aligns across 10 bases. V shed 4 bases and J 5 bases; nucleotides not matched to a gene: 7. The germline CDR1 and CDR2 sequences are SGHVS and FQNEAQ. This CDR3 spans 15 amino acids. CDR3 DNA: TGTGCCAGCAGCTCGCCCGACAGGGGGCAGGAGACCCAGTACTTC. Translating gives CASSSPDRGQETQYF.

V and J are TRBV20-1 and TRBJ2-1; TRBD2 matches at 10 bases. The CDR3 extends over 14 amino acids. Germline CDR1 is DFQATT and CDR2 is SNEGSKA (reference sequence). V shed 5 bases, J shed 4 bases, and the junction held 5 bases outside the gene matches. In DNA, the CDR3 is TGCAGTGCTGCTAGCGGGAGAAGGTACAATGAGCAGTTCTTC. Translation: CSAASGRRYNEQFF.